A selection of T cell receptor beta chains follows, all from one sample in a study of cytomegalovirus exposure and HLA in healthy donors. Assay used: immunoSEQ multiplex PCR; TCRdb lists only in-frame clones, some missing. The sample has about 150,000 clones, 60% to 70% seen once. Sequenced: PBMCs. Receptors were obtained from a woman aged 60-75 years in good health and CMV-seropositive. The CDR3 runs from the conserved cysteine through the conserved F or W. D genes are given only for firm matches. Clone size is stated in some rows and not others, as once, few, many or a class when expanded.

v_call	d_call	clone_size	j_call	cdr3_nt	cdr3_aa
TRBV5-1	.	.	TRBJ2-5	TGCGCCAGCAGCTTGATGGGGTTGGAGGAGCAGTACTTC	CASSLMGLEEQYF
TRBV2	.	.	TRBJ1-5	TGTGCCAGCAGTAAAGGGGAGTCAAGCAATCAGCCCCAGCATTTT	CASSKGESSNQPQHF
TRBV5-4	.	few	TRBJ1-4	TGTGCCAGCAGCTTGGGCGGGGCTAATGAAAAACTGTTTTTT	CASSLGGANEKLFF
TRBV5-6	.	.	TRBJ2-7	TGTGCCAGCAGCTTGTTTGGCACCGCTTACGAGCAGTACTTC	CASSLFGTAYEQYF
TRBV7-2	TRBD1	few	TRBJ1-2	TGTGCCAGCCTGGGACAGAATAACTATGGCTACACCTTC	CASLGQNNYGYTF
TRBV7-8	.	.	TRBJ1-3	TGTGCCAGCAGCTTGACAGAGATCGCCATATATTTT	CASSLTEIAIYF
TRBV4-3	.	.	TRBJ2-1	TGCGCCAGCAGCCAAGAAAATCAGGGGTATGAGCAGTTCTTC	CASSQENQGYEQFF
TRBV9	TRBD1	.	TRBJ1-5	TGTGCCAGCAGTCTTGGACAGGGCGGACTTAATCAGCCCCAGCATTTT	CASSLGQGGLNQPQHF
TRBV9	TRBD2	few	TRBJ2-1	TGTGCCAGCAGCGTAGGAACTAGCGGGAGGGCCACTGAGCAGTTCTTC	CASSVGTSGRATEQFF
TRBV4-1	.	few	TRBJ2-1	TGCGCCAGCAGCCCCATTGGACAGTCCCTGCATGATGAGCAGTTCTTC	CASSPIGQSLHDEQFF